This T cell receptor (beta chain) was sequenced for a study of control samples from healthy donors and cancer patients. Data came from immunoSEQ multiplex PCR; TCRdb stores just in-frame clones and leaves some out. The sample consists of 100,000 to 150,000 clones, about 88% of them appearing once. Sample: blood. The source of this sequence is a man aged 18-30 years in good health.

The CDR3, as DNA: TGTGCCACCAGGGGGGGGACAGGGTTGGCGTCCGGGGAGCTGTTTTTT. This sequence encodes CATRGGTGLASGELFF. The chain employs TRBV24-1 and TRBJ2-2; 9 positions match TRBD1. With 7 bases clipped from V and 6 bases from J, the junction kept 11 bases outside the gene matches. CDR1 and CDR2 (germline): KGHDR, SFDVKD. The CDR3 loop spans 16 amino acids.